The entry below describes one T cell receptor beta chain. This specimen belongs to a study of blood T cell repertoires in COVID-19. Overall study context: Material from acute and convalescent COVID-19 was sourced from the United States, Italy and Spain.

The table came from immunoSEQ multiplex PCR; TCRdb's copy has only in-frame clones and leaves some out. This sample has 200,000 to 300,000 clones; about nine tenths occur once, and the top ten carry approximately 2.4%. Participants, about 18 to 100 years old, spanned under 30 US areas. Recovered status in Cohort 3 required two negative PCRs, clearance, or symptom resolution. The CDR3 has 18 residues. Trimming cost V 0 bases and J 7 bases; bases outside gene matches: 10. Looked up from germline, CDR1 is SGDLS and CDR2 is YYNGEE. Sequenced: PBMCs or T cells enriched from blood (not recorded which). This sequence originates from a woman under 30 who had recovered from COVID-19. The rearrangement links TRBV9 to TRBJ2-3, with TRBD2 matching over 14 bases. This CDR3 reads CASSVAGRLAGGPNTQYF. DNA of the CDR3: TGTGCCAGCAGCGTAGCTGGTAGACTAGCGGGAGGGCCTAATACGCAGTATTTT.